The rows below give T cell receptor beta chains drawn from one sample of a study of T cell responses to AZD1222 COVID-19 vaccine. TCRdb keeps only in-frame clones here, not all; method: immunoSEQ multiplex PCR. The sample yields 130,000 to 150,000 clones, roughly nine tenths seen once. This material consisted of peripheral blood, taken on day 0 of AZD1222 vaccination. The receptors originated from an adult in good health. Both conserved end residues are trimmed from each CDR3.

>TRBV7-9
ASSSRVTDTQY
>TRBV7-6
ASSLTRGGTSTDTQY
>TRBV27
ASSLWQDGPYGYT
>TRBV7-2
ASSLVTVRQPQH
>TRBV7-6
ASSLVFMAGGNTGELF
>TRBV4-2
ASSQAGDTSGNEQF
>TRBV4-1
ASSHSGTSGVYNEQF
>TRBV3-1/TRBV3-2
ASSQGGTALGGYT
>TRBV3-1/TRBV3-2
ASSREVFPTNEKLF
>TRBV2
ASSETGKINEKLF
>TRBV19
ASSISRGANTGELF
>TRBV19
ASSTSGSGNTIY
>TRBV10-1
ASKERISTDTQY
>TRBV7-2
ASSEPPGQGLNTEAF
>TRBV7-3
ASSLNGGPNQPQH
>TRBV7-3
ASSLRDNEQF
>TRBV7-8
ASSLATGFHSEQY
>TRBV30
AWSFQAVYGYT
>TRBV27
ASSPDRSDEKLF
>TRBV5-1
ASSLATGVQPQH
>TRBV5-1
ASSSRQGLSNEQF
>TRBV11-1
ASSLSQGGPQH
>TRBV27
ASSRQGYEKLF
>TRBV5-6
ASSQFSGNQPQH
>TRBV6-5
ASRHQNYEQY
>TRBV6-2/TRBV6-3
ASSPRTGYSNQPQH
>TRBV28
ASRTRTDTQY